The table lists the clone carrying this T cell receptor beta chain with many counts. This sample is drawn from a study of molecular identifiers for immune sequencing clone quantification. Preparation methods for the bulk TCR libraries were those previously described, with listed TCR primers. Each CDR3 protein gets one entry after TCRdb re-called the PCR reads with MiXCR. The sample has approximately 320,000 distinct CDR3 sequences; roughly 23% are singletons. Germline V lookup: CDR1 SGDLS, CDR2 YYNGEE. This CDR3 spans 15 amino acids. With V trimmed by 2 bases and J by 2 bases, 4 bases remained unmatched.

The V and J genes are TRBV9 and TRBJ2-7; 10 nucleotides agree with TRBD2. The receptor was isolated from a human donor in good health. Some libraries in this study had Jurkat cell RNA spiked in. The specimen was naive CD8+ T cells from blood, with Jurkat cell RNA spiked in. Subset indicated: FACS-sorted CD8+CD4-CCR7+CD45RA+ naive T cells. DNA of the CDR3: TGTGCCAGCAGCGTTAGTACTAGCGGGACCTACGAGCAGTACTTC. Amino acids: CASSVSTSGTYEQYF.